This T cell receptor beta chain was found in a study of blood T cell repertoires in COVID-19. How the authors handled the data: Using reference gene primer amplification, nucleated cell counts were estimated. Produced via immunoSEQ multiplex PCR; TCRdb's table is partial and in-frame only. V, J and clone size derive from that table, while D and trimming were established from the DNA sequence. The sample lists some 77,000 clones, roughly four fifths occurring once. This clone has more than one count but fewer than ten. CDR1 MNHNS and CDR2 SASEGT come from the germline V gene. This CDR3 has 13 residues. With 1 base clipped from V and 15 bases from J, the junction kept 5 bases outside the gene matches.

The genes are TRBV6-1 and TRBJ2-1; 11 bases agree with TRBD1. The TCR was taken from a woman between 55 and 75 years old with acute or convalescent COVID-19. The sequencing input was peripheral blood. The CDR3 sequence: CASSEGPGTGGFF. DNA for the CDR3: TGTGCCAGCAGTGAAGGACCCGGGACAGGGGGGTTCTTC.